This T cell receptor beta chain was identified during a study of shared clonotypes between healthy human individuals. This CDR3 contains 16 residues. The method was immunoSEQ multiplex PCR; TCRdb's version includes in-frame clones alone and lacks a portion of them. The data show roughly 2.6 million clones, more than 90% seen once. The specimen sequenced was naive CD4+ T cells sorted from blood. Stated subset: CD45RA+ positively selected. The receptor was derived from a man aged 18 to 29 in good health. The genes are TRBV21-1 and TRBJ2-7; the table names TRBD1, a call not compared with the DNA. TRBV21-1 is a pseudogene segment. The CDR3 DNA follows: TGTGCCAGCAGCAATGACCTGGAGACAGGGGGCTACGAGCAGTACTTC. Its translation: CASSNDLETGGYEQYF.